This T cell receptor beta chain was recorded in a study of T cell responses to AZD1222 COVID-19 vaccine. Study-wide background: Samples with a second dose at about 4 or about 12 weeks were pooled together.

Libraries were prepared by immunoSEQ multiplex PCR; TCRdb keeps only in-frame clonotypes and omits some of them. This table has 55,000 to 90,000 clones, roughly 82% appearing once. This CDR3 is 11 amino acids long. Trimming stripped 7 bases from V and 5 bases from J, with 11 bases between. Germline CDR1 is SQVTM and CDR2 is ANQGSEA. This TCR came from an adult in good health. This specimen was peripheral blood, taken on day 0 of AZD1222 vaccination. J is TRBJ1-1 and V is TRBV29-1; a possible D gene is TRBD1 (5 bases). The CDR3: CSATGGTEAFF. The CDR3 DNA sequence: TGCAGCGCTACGGGGGGGACTGAAGCTTTCTTT.